The following is a TCR beta chain sequence with its context. The antigen remains undetermined. TCRdb re-called the reads through MiXCR, storing one row per CDR3 protein. Of some 21,000 distinct CDR3 sequences in the sample, about half were seen once. This CDR3 comprises 13 residues. The germline V gene has CDR1 DFQATT and CDR2 SNEGSKA (reference sequence). V was trimmed by 1 base and J by 9 bases, leaving 15 bases between them. The sample originates from a study of type 1 regulatory T cells. Study as a whole: T-allo10 is a Tr1-enriched, alloantigen-specific CD4 T cell product made in vitro.

J is TRBJ1-1 and V is TRBV20-1; D unclear. The sequencing sample was made of cultured T cells, either the whole culture or a sorted T cell fraction (not recorded which). The sequence was obtained from a human donor in good health. The DNA of the CDR3 is TGCAGTGCTAGAGGGGGAACGGCGGAAAAAGCTTTCTTT. Translation gives CSARGGTAEKAFF.